Here is one TCR beta chain with its context. Its antigen is unknown. Nothing much larger sits one base from this clone, and base qualities are not available. In the prospective study, participants were about 18 to 90 years old, resided in under 30 geographic areas of the United States, and were enrolled through a virtual design. In the prospective study, cohorts were assigned on the basis of participant-reported clinical history obtained from a screening survey and a study questionnaire. Exposed participants were defined as having been in contact with someone with a PCR-confirmed or clinician-diagnosed COVID-19 case within 2 weeks of study entry. Each participant in the prospective study had whole blood, serum and a nasopharyngeal or oropharyngeal swab collected by mobile phlebotomists. Over a 2-month period, participants in the prospective study had the option of providing additional blood draws and questionnaires. Before DNA extraction, prospective study blood samples were shipped either frozen or at room temperature.

The data were obtained in a study of blood T cell repertoires in COVID-19 (dated by TCRdb to about 2020). Broadly, across the study: Collaborator samples came from the United States, Italy and Spain and covered acute and convalescent phases of COVID-19. The material from the prospective study consisted of cDNA or gDNA derived from T cells, B-cell-depleted T cells, or PBMCs. The dataset comprised deeply sampled blood TCRbeta repertoires from subjects exposed to, actively infected with, or recovered from COVID-19. The repertoires were released in a freely available public database meant as a resource for research on the immune response to SARS-CoV-2. Samples came from the ongoing ImmuneRACE study (first 160 participants) plus 1,254 subjects from 6 global collaborators. A de-identified subject ID, COVID-19 status, age in years and sex were almost always included in the sample metadata. Where HLA class I and class II types were available, the types were taken from metadata supplied by the sample provider, not from assay-based typing.

Broad study findings and their caveats: The quantity of clinical and demographic metadata differed by source and by participant and was supplied without curation.

Spanning cysteine to phenylalanine, the CDR3 consists of 15 amino acids. Of the read, only the CDR3 DNA is kept; its 45 bases are in frame from base 1. Trimming costs V 6 bases and J 2 bases, and their ends lie 15 bases apart. The germline V gene supplies CDR1 KGHDR and CDR2 SFDVKD. TCRbeta CDR3 regions were amplified from genomic DNA by means of the immunoSEQ Assay, a bias-controlled multiplex PCR. In the authors' own workflow: The number of nucleated cells in each sample was estimated from the amplification of reference gene primers within the assay. Sequence reads were collapsed and filtered to measure the absolute abundance of every unique TCRbeta CDR3 rearrangement. For each sample, productive Simpson clonality was calculated as the square root of Simpson's diversity index across productive rearrangements. The immuneACCESS repertoire file appears here via TCRdb, limited to in-frame rearrangements. These files lack a portion of the clones; in checked studies, under half of the deficit traces to unresolved V genes, and the cause of the others is not known. V and J calls and clone size are as listed in that table; D and trimming were resolved from the DNA. This sample has 150,000 to 200,000 clones in its table, and about four fifths of those were observed once. About 3.2% of the sample is in the top ten clones.

Input material: PBMCs or T cells enriched from blood (not recorded which). This sequence was found in a young woman who had been exposed to COVID-19. The rearrangement joined TRBV24-1 to TRBJ1-1, with no D gene named confidently. The DNA reads as follows: TGTGCCACCAGTACACCTTACAGAGAAAACACTGAAGCTTTCTTT. Its protein reads: CATSTPYRENTEAFF.